Sequencing of this TCR beta chain was carried out in a study of T-cell memory formation after mild COVID-19. Via MiXCR, TCRdb re-called the 5' RACE reads, giving one row per CDR3 protein. The table records around 250,000 distinct CDR3 sequences, approximately 9% of them present only once. The table lists this clonotype with a few counts. Antigen: not known. Overall study results and limits: Among contracting clones, CD4+ were mainly CM/EM and CD8+ enriched in EMRA. Cross-reactive memory apparently joined, as some responding clones appeared in pre-infection memory. Contracting clones from day 15 to 85 had balanced CD4/CD8; later expanders favoured CD4+.

The germline V gene encodes CDR1 SGHRS and CDR2 YFSETQ. The germline V and J ends were trimmed by 7 bases and 0 bases, with 10 bases remaining between them. CDR3 length: 13 residues. The V call is TRBV5-1, the J call TRBJ1-1, with D uncertain. This clonotype originated in a young man who had mild COVID-19 (a few samples of this study predate the infection). Cell type and time point are not known. Sequencing was carried out using PBMCs or a T cell subset sorted from them (not recorded which). CDR3 in amino acids: CASGEGVNTEAFF. The CDR3 nucleotides read TGCGCCAGCGGGGAGGGAGTGAACACTGAAGCTTTCTTT. The variable domain in full, with the rest retrieved from reference TRBV5-1 and TRBJ1-1, is KAGVTQTPRYLIKTRGQQVTLSCSPISGHRSVSWYQQTPGQGLQFLFEYFSETQRNKGNFPGRFSGRQFSNSRSEMNVSTLELGDSALYLCASGEGVNTEAFFGQGTRLTVV.